The present TCR beta chain was sequenced within a study of control samples from healthy donors and cancer patients. J lost 7 bases, V lost 0 bases, and 2 bases had no gene match. Germline V gives CDR1 SGHAT, CDR2 FQNNGV. The CDR3 is made up of 15 amino acids. The table came from immunoSEQ multiplex PCR; TCRdb's copy has only in-frame clones and leaves some out. Of tens of thousands of clones in the sample, around 88% were seen once. Input material: PBMCs. V gene TRBV11-2 combines with J gene TRBJ1-5; TRBD1 matches at 11 bases. This receptor was identified in a woman between 55 and 75 years old with lung cancer. For the CDR3, the DNA is TGTGCCAGCAGCTTAGACGGGACAGGGGGGCAGCCCCAGCATTTT. Translating it yields CASSLDGTGGQPQHF.